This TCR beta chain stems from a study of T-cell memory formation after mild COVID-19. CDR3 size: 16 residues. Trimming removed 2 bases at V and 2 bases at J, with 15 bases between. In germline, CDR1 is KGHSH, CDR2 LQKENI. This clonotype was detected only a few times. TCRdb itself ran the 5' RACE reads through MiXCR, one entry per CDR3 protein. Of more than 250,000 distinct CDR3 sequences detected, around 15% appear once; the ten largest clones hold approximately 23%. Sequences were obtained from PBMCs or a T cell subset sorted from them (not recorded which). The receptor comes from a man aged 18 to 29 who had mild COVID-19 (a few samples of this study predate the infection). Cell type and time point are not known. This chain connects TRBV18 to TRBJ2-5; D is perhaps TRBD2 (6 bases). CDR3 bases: TGTGCCAGCTCACCATACCGCGCGGGGTCTCAAGAGACCCAGTACTTC. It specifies CASSPYRAGSQETQYF.